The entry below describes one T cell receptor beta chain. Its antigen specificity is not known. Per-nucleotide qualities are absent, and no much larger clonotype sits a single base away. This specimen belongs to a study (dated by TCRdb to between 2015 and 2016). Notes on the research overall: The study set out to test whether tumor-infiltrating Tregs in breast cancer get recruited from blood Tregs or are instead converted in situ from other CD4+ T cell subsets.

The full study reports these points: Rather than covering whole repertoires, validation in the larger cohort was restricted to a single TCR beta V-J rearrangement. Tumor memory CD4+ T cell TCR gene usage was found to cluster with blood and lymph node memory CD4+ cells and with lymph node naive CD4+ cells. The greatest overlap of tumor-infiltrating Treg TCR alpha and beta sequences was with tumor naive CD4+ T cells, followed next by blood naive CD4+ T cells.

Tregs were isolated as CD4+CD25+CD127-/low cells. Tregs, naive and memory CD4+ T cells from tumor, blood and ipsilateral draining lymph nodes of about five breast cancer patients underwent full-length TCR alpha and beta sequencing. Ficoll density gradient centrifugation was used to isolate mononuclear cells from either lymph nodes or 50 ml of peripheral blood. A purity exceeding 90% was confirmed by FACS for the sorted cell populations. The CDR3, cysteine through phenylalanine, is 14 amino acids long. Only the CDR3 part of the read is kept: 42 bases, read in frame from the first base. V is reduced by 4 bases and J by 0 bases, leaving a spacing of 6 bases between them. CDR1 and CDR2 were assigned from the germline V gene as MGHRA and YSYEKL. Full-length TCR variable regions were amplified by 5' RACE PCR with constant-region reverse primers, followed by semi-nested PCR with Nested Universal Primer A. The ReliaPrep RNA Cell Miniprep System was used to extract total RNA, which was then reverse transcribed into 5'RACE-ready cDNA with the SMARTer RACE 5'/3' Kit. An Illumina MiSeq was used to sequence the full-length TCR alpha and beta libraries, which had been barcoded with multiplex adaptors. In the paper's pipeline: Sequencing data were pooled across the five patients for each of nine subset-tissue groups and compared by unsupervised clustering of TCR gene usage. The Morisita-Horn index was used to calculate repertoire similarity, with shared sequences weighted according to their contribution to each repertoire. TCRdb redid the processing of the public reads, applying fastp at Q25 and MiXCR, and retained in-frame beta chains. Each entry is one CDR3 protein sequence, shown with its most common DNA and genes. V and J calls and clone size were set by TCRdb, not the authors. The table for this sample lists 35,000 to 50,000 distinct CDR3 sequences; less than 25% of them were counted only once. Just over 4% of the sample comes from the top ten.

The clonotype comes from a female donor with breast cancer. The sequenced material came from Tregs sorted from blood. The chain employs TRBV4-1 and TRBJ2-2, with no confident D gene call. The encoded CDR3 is CASSPFSNTGELFF. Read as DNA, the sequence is TGCGCCAGCAGCCCTTTTTCGAACACCGGGGAGCTGTTTTTT.